The clone carrying this T cell receptor (beta chain) occurred many times. The entry originates in a study of human T cells and chemical hapten exposure. Study information: An area of 2 cm by more than 1.5 cm on upper inner arm skin received 2% DPC for sensitization. Variation in per-sample TCR yields came mainly from small pooled library volume differences.

Germline CDR1 DFQATT, CDR2 SNEGSKA (reference sequence). The CDR3 has 12 amino acids. V gave up 3 bases and J gave up 5 bases, with 10 bases separating them. Library construction involved attaching unique molecular identifiers to individual cDNA molecules, which allowed quantitative, reproducible TCR counting. TCRdb re-called the RACE reads with MiXCR, one entry per CDR3 protein. This table has a few hundred thousand distinct CDR3 sequences, more than 5% appearing once. Stated time point: patch test 2, 6 weeks after DPC sensitization. Treatment indicated: therapeutic diphenylcyclopropenone sensitization with weekly scalp DPC.

Material: whole blood, obtained in connection with sensitization to the hapten diphenylcyclopropenone (DPC). J is TRBJ1-2 and V is TRBV20-1; D is perhaps TRBD1 (6 bases). This receptor was identified in a woman aged 18-30 years with alopecia areata. Some clones in this sample may be carry-over from other donors' samples. As DNA, the CDR3 is TGCAGTGCTAGCCCGACAGGTTATGGCTACACCTTC. The encoded protein is CSASPTGYGYTF.